These T cell receptor beta chains were read from a single sample in a study of blood T cell repertoires in COVID-19. Profiling relied on immunoSEQ multiplex PCR, and the TCRdb table lists in-frame clones only, not all of them. The sample shows just over 300,000 clones, 89% of them seen only once. The sequenced material came from PBMCs or T cells enriched from blood (not recorded which). These receptors were collected from a woman in her thirties or forties who had recovered from COVID-19. Both conserved end residues are part of each CDR3. The D gene is left open where the match is weak. A row's size may be missing; if present it is once, few, many or a size class.

size | D | J | length | V | DNA | CDR3
few | TRBD1 | TRBJ2-1 | 16 | TRBV11-2 | TGTGCCAGCAGCGTTTACAGGGGGAGATCCTACAATGAGCAGTTCTTC | CASSVYRGRSYNEQFF
once | TRBD2 | TRBJ2-1 | 15 | TRBV27 | TGTGCCAGCAGCACCGGGACTAGCGGTGGCAATGAGCAGTTCTTC | CASSTGTSGGNEQFF
NA | NA | TRBJ1-4 | 13 | TRBV6-2/TRBV6-3 | TGTGCCAGCAGTTACTCGGACAAAGAAAAACTGTTTTTT | CASSYSDKEKLFF
NA | TRBD1 | TRBJ2-7 | 16 | TRBV27 | TGTGCCAGCAGTCCGCTTACAGGGGCCCCCTCCTACGAGCAGTACTTC | CASSPLTGAPSYEQYF
NA | NA | TRBJ1-1 | 13 | TRBV11-3 | TGTGCCAGCAGCTTAAAGGGGAGGGCTGAAGCTTTCTTT | CASSLKGRAEAFF
few | TRBD1 | TRBJ2-5 | 14 | TRBV11-2 | TGTGCCAGCAGCTTCAACAGGGGGCAAGAGACCCAGTACTTC | CASSFNRGQETQYF
NA | TRBD1 | TRBJ2-7 | 15 | TRBV3-1/TRBV3-2 | TGTGCCAGCAGCCAGAGTCGGACAGGCGCCTACGAGCAGTACTTC | CASSQSRTGAYEQYF
NA | TRBD1 | TRBJ1-1 | 15 | TRBV9 | TGTGCCAGCAGCGCCCATCCGGGACAGGGATACGAAGCTTTCTTT | CASSAHPGQGYEAFF
NA | TRBD2 | TRBJ2-1 | 16 | TRBV19 | TGTGCCAGTAGTACCTTTGGCGGGAGGGCATACAATGAGCAGTTCTTC | CASSTFGGRAYNEQFF
NA | TRBD1 | TRBJ2-4 | 15 | TRBV5-1 | TGCGCCAGCAGCTTAGCCCCGGGACAGGGGAACATTCAGTACTTC | CASSLAPGQGNIQYF
NA | TRBD1 | TRBJ2-1 | 15 | TRBV15 | TGTGCCACCAGCGGTCGGACAGGCTTGAAGGATGAGCAGTTCTTC | CATSGRTGLKDEQFF
few | TRBD2 | TRBJ2-5 | 15 | TRBV27 | TGTGCCAGCAGTACTTTAGCGGGAGGAGGAGAGACCCAGTACTTC | CASSTLAGGGETQYF
NA | NA | TRBJ2-2 | 14 | TRBV19 | TGTGCCAGTACCCCAGGAACCTACACCGGGGAGCTGTTTTTT | CASTPGTYTGELFF
NA | NA | TRBJ1-4 | 15 | TRBV27 | TGTGCCAGCAGTCCCCGGGCAGGGCCCGTAGAAAAACTGTTTTTT | CASSPRAGPVEKLFF
NA | NA | TRBJ1-6 | 16 | TRBV4-2 | TGTGCCAGCAGCCAAGATTATCCCGCGGTTAATTCACCCCTCCACTTT | CASSQDYPAVNSPLHF
NA | NA | TRBJ2-7 | 13 | TRBV4-3 | TGCGCCAGCAGCCAACGACAGCACTACGAGCAGTACTTC | CASSQRQHYEQYF
NA | NA | TRBJ1-6 | 10 | TRBV28 | TGTGCCAGCGGCGGCTCACCCCTCCACTTT | CASGGSPLHF
NA | TRBD2 | TRBJ2-5 | 15 | TRBV28 | TGTGCCAGCAGCGCGGGGGGGCGGGGGGCCGAGACCCAGTACTTC | CASSAGGRGAETQYF
NA | TRBD2 | TRBJ2-5 | 14 | TRBV7-2 | TGTGCCAGCAGCTTAGGAGCGGGAGTGGAGACCCAGTACTTC | CASSLGAGVETQYF
NA | TRBD2 | TRBJ2-1 | 13 | TRBV10-3 | TGTGCCACGGGCGGGGGGCCGAACAATGAGCAGTTCTTC | CATGGGPNNEQFF
NA | NA | TRBJ1-3 | 14 | TRBV9 | TGTGCCAGCAGCCCCTCTCAGGCGAGTAGCACCATATATTTT | CASSPSQASSTIYF
NA | NA | TRBJ2-1 | 14 | TRBV7-2 | TGTGCCAGCAGCTTTTATGCCAGGGTCAATGAGCAGTTCTTC | CASSFYARVNEQFF
NA | NA | TRBJ1-2 | 12 | TRBV29-1 | TGCAGCGTTGTGGAGGTTAACTATGGCTACACCTTC | CSVVEVNYGYTF
NA | TRBD1 | TRBJ1-3 | 18 | TRBV3-1/TRBV3-2 | TGTGCCAGCAGCCAAGGGGGCAGGACAGGGGGCTCTGGAAACACCATATATTTT | CASSQGGRTGGSGNTIYF
NA | TRBD2 | TRBJ2-3 | 14 | TRBV29-1 | TGCAGCGTTGGTCGTAGCGGGGGCACAGATACGCAGTATTTT | CSVGRSGGTDTQYF
NA | NA | TRBJ1-1 | 15 | TRBV6-2/TRBV6-3 | TGTGCCAGCAGTTACGTCGCAGGCGCGAACACTGAAGCTTTCTTT | CASSYVAGANTEAFF
NA | TRBD1 | TRBJ2-4 | 14 | TRBV10-3 | TGTGCCATCAGTGGGGGGACAGGGAACAACATTCAGTACTTC | CAISGGTGNNIQYF
NA | NA | TRBJ2-4 | 13 | TRBV18 | TGTGCCAGCTCACAGACGGGTTTCGACATTCAGTACTTC | CASSQTGFDIQYF
NA | TRBD2 | TRBJ2-2 | 14 | TRBV19 | TGTGCCAGTACCCGGACTAGCGGGGGCGGGGAGCTGTTTTTT | CASTRTSGGGELFF
once | TRBD1 | TRBJ2-7 | 13 | TRBV30 | TGTGCCTGGAGTCGGACAGGGAACTACGAGCAGTACTTC | CAWSRTGNYEQYF
once | NA | TRBJ1-1 | 13 | TRBV7-3 | TGTGCCAGCAGCTTGGGGGGGACAACTGAAGCTTTCTTT | CASSLGGTTEAFF
few | TRBD1 | TRBJ1-2 | 14 | TRBV19 | TGTGCCACCCACGGGGACAGGGAAGTCGATGGCTACACCTTC | CATHGDREVDGYTF
NA | NA | TRBJ1-3 | 17 | TRBV5-1 | TGCGCCAGCAGTCCCACAGGGTCCCTCGTCTCTGGAAACACCATATATTTT | CASSPTGSLVSGNTIYF
NA | TRBD2 | TRBJ2-2 | 15 | TRBV18 | TGTGCCAGCTCACCGCAGCGGGGTGAGACCGGGGAGCTGTTTTTT | CASSPQRGETGELFF
NA | TRBD2 | TRBJ2-5 | 16 | TRBV11-3 | TGTGCCAGCAGCCCGGGACTAGCGGGAGGGGAAGAGACCCAGTACTTC | CASSPGLAGGEETQYF
NA | NA | TRBJ1-2 | 13 | TRBV11-3 | TGTGCCAGCAGCCAGACAGGCCCCTATGGCTACACCTTC | CASSQTGPYGYTF
NA | NA | TRBJ1-1 | 10 | TRBV25-1 | TGTGCCAGCCGCTCCGGTGAAGCTTTCTTT | CASRSGEAFF
NA | TRBD2 | TRBJ2-5 | 14 | TRBV5-4 | TGTGCCAGCAGCGTACAGCGGGGCCAAGAGACCCAGTACTTC | CASSVQRGQETQYF
few | TRBD2 | TRBJ2-5 | 16 | TRBV7-6 | TGTGCCAGCAGCTTAGTTCTAGCGGGAGGGCCGGGGACCCAGTACTTC | CASSLVLAGGPGTQYF
NA | TRBD1 | TRBJ1-2 | 13 | TRBV28 | TGTGCCAGCAGTTTGGGACAGAACTATGGCTACACCTTC | CASSLGQNYGYTF
NA | NA | TRBJ1-4 | 15 | TRBV3-1/TRBV3-2 | TGTGCCAGCAGCCAAGCTCGAGGGGGAAATGAAAAACTGTTTTTT | CASSQARGGNEKLFF